The 9 T cell receptor beta chains below all came from one sample that was sequenced in a study of T cell repertoires in cytomegalovirus infection. TCRdb reprocessed the reads with MiXCR, giving one entry per CDR3 protein. The sample has 150,000 to 200,000 distinct CDR3 sequences; 14% are singletons. The source material was PBMCs. The receptors were sampled from a human donor in good health (CMV status not recorded). Some clones in this sample may be carry-over from other donors' samples.

This clonotype was observed a few times. The gene calls are TRBV6-1 and TRBJ2-5; 8 bases line up with TRBD2. CDR1 and CDR2 from the germline V gene are MNHNS and SASEGT. V lost 8 bases, J lost 5 bases, and 7 bases stayed unmatched. The CDR3 sequence is 13 residues long. The CDR3 DNA reads as TGTGCCAGCCCGGGGGGGCGAGGGGAGACCCAGTACTTC. Residues: CASPGGRGETQYF.

This chain connects TRBV20-1 to TRBJ2-7; D is uncertain. Germline assignment: CDR1 DFQATT and CDR2 SNEGSKA (reference sequence). The CDR3 is 11 residues long. Trimming stripped 4 bases from V and 3 bases from J, with 7 bases between. CDR3 sequence reads: CSATLVYEQYF. CDR3 bases: TGCAGTGCTACCCTCGTCTACGAGCAGTACTTC.

The table lists this clonotype with many counts. This chain connects TRBV7-3 to TRBJ2-1, with a weak D call TRBD2 (6 bases). CDR3 length: 14 amino acids. Germline values: CDR1 SGHTA, CDR2 FQGTGA. Deletions cut 6 bases from V and 4 bases from J, with 13 bases between. The CDR3 is CASSARDSYNEQFF. The CDR3 region has the DNA TGTGCCAGCAGTGCCCGGGACTCATACAATGAGCAGTTCTTC.

CDR3 loop: CASSRTRSSYEQYF. CDR3 DNA: TGTGCCAGCTCACGGACAAGGAGCTCCTACGAGCAGTACTTC. The chain uses TRBV18 and TRBJ2-7; TRBD1 is a possible D gene (5 bases). The length of the CDR3 is 14 residues. Per the germline V gene, CDR1 is KGHSH and CDR2 is LQKENI. V lost 4 bases, J lost 0 bases, and 10 bases lay in between.

This clonotype came up many times. This rearrangement joins TRBV11-2 to TRBJ1-3, with D possibly TRBD1 on 5 matching bases. This CDR3 comprises 20 residues. CDR1 is SGHAT, CDR2 FQNNGV, per germline. The V and J ends lost 1 base and 0 bases respectively, with 22 bases between them. In DNA, the CDR3 is TGTGCCAGCAGCTTAGCCCCCGGGACGCAAGGGAGGTACTCTGGAAACACCATATATTTT. Residues: CASSLAPGTQGRYSGNTIYF.

This clonotype came up many times. The V and J genes are TRBV7-2 and TRBJ2-7, with D maybe TRBD1 (6 bases). This CDR3 comprises 15 residues. With 2 bases removed from V and 4 bases from J, the gap between germline ends came to 15 bases. Germline CDR1 is SGHTA and CDR2 is FQGNSA. CDR3 sequence (DNA): TGTGCCAGCAGCTTAAGTTTGCAGGGGTTGTACGAGCAGTACTTC. Its translation is CASSLSLQGLYEQYF.

The genes are TRBV14 and TRBJ2-1, with 8 bases lining up with TRBD2. Germline V CDR1 and CDR2: SGHDN, FVKESK. After removal of 4 bases from V and 10 bases from J, the junction contained 6 bases not matched to a gene. This CDR3 is 13 amino acids long. This CDR3 reads CASSPRLAREQFF. The CDR3 DNA reads TGTGCCAGCAGCCCTAGACTAGCGAGAGAGCAGTTCTTC.

The chain has TRBV29-1 and TRBJ1-1; a possible D gene is TRBD1 (6 bases). The germline V gene has CDR1 SQVTM and CDR2 ANQGSEA. V gave up 7 bases and J gave up 1 base, with 13 bases separating them. There are 13 residues in the CDR3. The CDR3 DNA is TGCAGCGCTGGGGGACACCGGAACACTGAAGCTTTCTTT. Translated, it gives CSAGGHRNTEAFF.

This clonotype has at least ten counts. The rearrangement links TRBV7-6 to TRBJ1-1; a possible D gene is TRBD1 (5 bases). The CDR3 length is 14 residues. Germline V CDR1 and CDR2: SGHVS, FNYEAQ. V gave up 2 bases and J gave up 4 bases, with 11 bases separating them. CDR3 sequence reads: CASSLTGTVTEAFF. The CDR3 nucleotides are TGTGCCAGCAGCTTAACCGGGACGGTCACTGAAGCTTTCTTT.